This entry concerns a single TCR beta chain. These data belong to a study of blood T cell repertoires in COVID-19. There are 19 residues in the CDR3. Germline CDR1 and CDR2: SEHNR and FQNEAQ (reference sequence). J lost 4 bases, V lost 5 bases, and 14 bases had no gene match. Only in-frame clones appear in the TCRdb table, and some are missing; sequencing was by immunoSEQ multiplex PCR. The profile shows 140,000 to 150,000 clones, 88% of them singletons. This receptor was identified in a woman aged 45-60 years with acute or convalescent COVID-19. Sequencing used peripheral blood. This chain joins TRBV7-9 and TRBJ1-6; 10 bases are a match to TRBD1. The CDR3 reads CASSRWGQGPDPYNSPLHF. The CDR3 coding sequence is TGTGCCAGCAGCCGTTGGGGACAGGGGCCAGACCCATATAATTCACCCCTCCACTTT.